This entry describes one TCR beta chain. Its ends do not fully match the called genes, so a read error is possible. The same CDR3 also results from other DNA sequences found in this sample. In the original workflow: Quantification of nucleated cells was approximated via reference gene primer amplification. Only in-frame clones appear in the TCRdb table, and some are missing; sequencing was by immunoSEQ multiplex PCR. Clone size and V and J calls were adopted from that table, with D and trimming inferred from the DNA. The sample contains about 180,000 clones, about four fifths of which appear only once. CDR1 and CDR2 (germline): SGHNT, YYREEE (reference sequence). The CDR3 contains 15 residues. This sample was included in a study of blood T cell repertoires in COVID-19. As for the study in general: Donors in the United States, Italy and Spain gave samples during acute or convalescent COVID-19. From T cells, B-cell-depleted T cells, or PBMCs came the material, which was cDNA or gDNA.

V is TRBV5-4 and J is TRBJ2-7, with 12 bases matching TRBD2. This clonotype was obtained from an older man with active or convalescent COVID-19. Sample: peripheral blood. The CDR3 DNA follows: TGTGCTAGCAGCTTGGGACTAGCGGGTACCTACGAGCAGTACTTC. Its protein is CASSLGLAGTYEQYF. Drawing the rest from reference TRBV5-4 and TRBJ2-7, the complete variable domain is ETGVTQSPTHLIKTRGQQVTLRCSSQSGHNTVSWYQQALGQGPQFIFQYYREEENGRGNFPPRFSGLQFPNYSSELNVNALELDDSALYLCASSLGLAGTYEQYFGPGTRLTVT.